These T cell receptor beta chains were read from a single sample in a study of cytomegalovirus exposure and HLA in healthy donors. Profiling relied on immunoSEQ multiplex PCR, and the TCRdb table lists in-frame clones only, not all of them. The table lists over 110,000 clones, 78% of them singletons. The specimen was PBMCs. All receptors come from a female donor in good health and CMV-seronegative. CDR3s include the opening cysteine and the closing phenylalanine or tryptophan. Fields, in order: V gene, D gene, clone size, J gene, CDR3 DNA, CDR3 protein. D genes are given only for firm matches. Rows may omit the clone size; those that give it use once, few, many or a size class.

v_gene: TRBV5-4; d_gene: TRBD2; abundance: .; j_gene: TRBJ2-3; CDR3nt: TGTGCCAGCAGCATGACTAGCGGTTTCTCAGATACGCAGTATTTT; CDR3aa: CASSMTSGFSDTQYF
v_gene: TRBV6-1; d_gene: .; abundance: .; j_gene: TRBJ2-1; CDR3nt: TGTGCCAGCAGCAGGGGTCACAGGGTAACGCAGTTCTTC; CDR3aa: CASSRGHRVTQFF
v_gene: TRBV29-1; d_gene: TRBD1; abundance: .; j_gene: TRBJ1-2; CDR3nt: TGCAGCGTTGAAGAATTGGACAGGAGAGGCTATGGCTACACCTTC; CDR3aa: CSVEELDRRGYGYTF
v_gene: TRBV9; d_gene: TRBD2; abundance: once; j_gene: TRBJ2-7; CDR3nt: TGTGCCAGCAGCTCAGGTGGGCGGGAGAGACGTGGGGAGCAGTACTTC; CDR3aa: CASSSGGRERRGEQYF
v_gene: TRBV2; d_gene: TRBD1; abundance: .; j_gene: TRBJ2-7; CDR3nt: TGTGCCAGCACCTACAGGGGATACGAGCAGTACTTC; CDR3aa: CASTYRGYEQYF
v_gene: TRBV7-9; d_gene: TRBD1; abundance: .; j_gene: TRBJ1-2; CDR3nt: TGTGCCAGCAGCCTAAGGACAGGGAGCAGCTACACCTTC; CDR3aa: CASSLRTGSSYTF
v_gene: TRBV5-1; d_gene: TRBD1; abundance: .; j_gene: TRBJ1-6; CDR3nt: TGCGCCAGCAGCTTGGCCAGGGGGAATTCACCCCTCCACTTT; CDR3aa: CASSLARGNSPLHF
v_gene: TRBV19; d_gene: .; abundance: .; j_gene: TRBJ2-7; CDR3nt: TGTGCCAGTAGGCAGACGGGGATCGCGGGGGAGCAGTACTTC; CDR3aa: CASRQTGIAGEQYF
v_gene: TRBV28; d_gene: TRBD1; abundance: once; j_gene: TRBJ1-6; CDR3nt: TGTGCCAGCAGGGCACCGGGACAGGGACTATCACCCCTCCACTTT; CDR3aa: CASRAPGQGLSPLHF
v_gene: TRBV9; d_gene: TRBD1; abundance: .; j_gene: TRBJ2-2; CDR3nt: TGTGCCAGCAGCACTCGGACAGGGTACACCGGGGAGCTGTTTTTT; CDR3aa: CASSTRTGYTGELFF
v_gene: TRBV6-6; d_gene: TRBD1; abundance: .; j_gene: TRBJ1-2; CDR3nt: TGTGCCAGCAGGGACGGACAGGCCTATGGCTACACCTTC; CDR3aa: CASRDGQAYGYTF
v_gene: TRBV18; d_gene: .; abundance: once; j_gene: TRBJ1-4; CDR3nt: TGTGCCAGCTCACCGGGGCTCTCTAATGAAAAACTGTTTTTT; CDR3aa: CASSPGLSNEKLFF
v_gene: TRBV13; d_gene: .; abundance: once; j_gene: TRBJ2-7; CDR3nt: TGTGCCAGCAGCTCATCCCTAGCGCCCTACGAGCAGTACTTC; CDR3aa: CASSSSLAPYEQYF
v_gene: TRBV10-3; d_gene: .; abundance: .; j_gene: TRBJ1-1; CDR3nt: TGTGCCATCAGTACAGGGAGGAACACTGAAGCTTTCTTT; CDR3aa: CAISTGRNTEAFF
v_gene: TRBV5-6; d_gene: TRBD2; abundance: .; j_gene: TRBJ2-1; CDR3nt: TGTGCCAGCAGCTTGGCTTCACTGGCGGGGGCCTACAATGAGCAGTTCTTC; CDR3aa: CASSLASLAGAYNEQFF
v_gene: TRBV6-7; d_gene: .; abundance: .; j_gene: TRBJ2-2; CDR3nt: TGTGCCAGCGAACGCGGAAAGTCTGGCGACTACACCGGGGAGCTGTTTTTT; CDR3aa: CASERGKSGDYTGELFF
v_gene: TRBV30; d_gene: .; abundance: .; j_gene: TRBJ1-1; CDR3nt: TGTGCCTGGAGCGCCTGGGGGGGGATCACTGAAGCTTTCTTT; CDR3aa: CAWSAWGGITEAFF
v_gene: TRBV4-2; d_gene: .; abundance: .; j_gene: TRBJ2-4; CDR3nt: TGTGCCAGCAGCCAAGGAGGGCCTAGCGCCCCAGCCAAAAACATTCAGTACTTC; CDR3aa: CASSQGGPSAPAKNIQYF
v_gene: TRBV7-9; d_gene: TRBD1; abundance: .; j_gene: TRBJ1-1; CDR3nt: TGTTCCAGCAGCTCGGACAGGGTGAGTCGAAGGAACACTGAAGCTTTCTTT; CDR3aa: CSSSSDRVSRRNTEAFF
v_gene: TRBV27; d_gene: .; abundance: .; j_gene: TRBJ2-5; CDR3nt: TGTGCCAGCAGTCCCGCTAAAGAGCAGTACTTC; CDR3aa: CASSPAKEQYF
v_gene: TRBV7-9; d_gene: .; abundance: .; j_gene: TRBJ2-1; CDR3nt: TGTGCCAGCAGCCCGACATTTTTTAATGAGCAGTTCTTC; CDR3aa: CASSPTFFNEQFF
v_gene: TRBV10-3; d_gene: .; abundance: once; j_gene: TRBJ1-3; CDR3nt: TGTGCCATCAGCGGAGGGCCCGGGGTCTCTGGAAACACCATATATTTT; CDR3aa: CAISGGPGVSGNTIYF
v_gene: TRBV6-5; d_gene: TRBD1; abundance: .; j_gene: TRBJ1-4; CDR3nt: TGTGCCAGCAGTTACTCGTGGGGACAGGCGAATGAAAAACTGTTTTTT; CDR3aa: CASSYSWGQANEKLFF
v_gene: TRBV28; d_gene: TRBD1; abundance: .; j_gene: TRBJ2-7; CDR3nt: TGTGCCAGCAGCCCCGGGACAGGGAGGAACGAGCAGTACTTC; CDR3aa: CASSPGTGRNEQYF
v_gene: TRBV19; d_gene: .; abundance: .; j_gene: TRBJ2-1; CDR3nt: TGTGCCAGTAGTCTCGGTAACTCTCATAGCAGTTCTGAGCAGTTCTTC; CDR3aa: CASSLGNSHSSSEQFF
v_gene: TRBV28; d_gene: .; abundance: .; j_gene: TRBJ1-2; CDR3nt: TGTGCCAGCAGTGTGACAGGTAGATTTGGCTACACCTTC; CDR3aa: CASSVTGRFGYTF
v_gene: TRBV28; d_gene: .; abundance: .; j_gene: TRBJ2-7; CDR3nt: TGTGCCAGCAGTTTAAGGTCCAGGGGCCCTCCTTACGAGCAGTACTTC; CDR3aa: CASSLRSRGPPYEQYF
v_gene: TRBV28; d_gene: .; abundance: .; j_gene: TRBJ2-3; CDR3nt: TGTGCCAGCAAGGTTAGGTGGAGTGCCGTAGATACGCAGTATTTT; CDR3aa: CASKVRWSAVDTQYF